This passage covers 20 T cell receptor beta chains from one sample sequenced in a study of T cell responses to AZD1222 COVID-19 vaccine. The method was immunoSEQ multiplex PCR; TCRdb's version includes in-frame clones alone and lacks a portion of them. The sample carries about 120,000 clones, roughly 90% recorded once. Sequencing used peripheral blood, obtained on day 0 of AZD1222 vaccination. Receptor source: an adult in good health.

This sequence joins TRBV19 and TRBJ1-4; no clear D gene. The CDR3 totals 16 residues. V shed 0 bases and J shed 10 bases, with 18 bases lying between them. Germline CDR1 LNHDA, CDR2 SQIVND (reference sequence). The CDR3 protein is CASSIDPTGEGSKLFF. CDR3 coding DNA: TGTGCCAGTAGTATAGACCCAACGGGTGAAGGCTCAAAACTGTTTTTT.

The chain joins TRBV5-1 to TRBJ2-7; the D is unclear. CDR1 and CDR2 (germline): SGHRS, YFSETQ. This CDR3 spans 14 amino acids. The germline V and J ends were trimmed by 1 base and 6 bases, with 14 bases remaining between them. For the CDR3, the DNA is TGCGCCAGCAGCTTGCTACCGCCCCGGAGCGAGCAGTACTTC. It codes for CASSLLPPRSEQYF.

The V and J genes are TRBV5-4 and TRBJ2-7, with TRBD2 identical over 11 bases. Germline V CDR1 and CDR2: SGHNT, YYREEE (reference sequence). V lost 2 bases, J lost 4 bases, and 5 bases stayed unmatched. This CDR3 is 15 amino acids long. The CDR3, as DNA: TGTGCCAGCAGCTTTCGACTAGCGGGACAATACGAGCAGTACTTC. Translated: CASSFRLAGQYEQYF.

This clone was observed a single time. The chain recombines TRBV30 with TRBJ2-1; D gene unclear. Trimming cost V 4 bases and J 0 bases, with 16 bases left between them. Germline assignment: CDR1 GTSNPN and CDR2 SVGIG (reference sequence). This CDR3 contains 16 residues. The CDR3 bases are TGTGCCTGGACGCCCCTGACTGCGAGCTCCTACAATGAGCAGTTCTTC. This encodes CAWTPLTASSYNEQFF.

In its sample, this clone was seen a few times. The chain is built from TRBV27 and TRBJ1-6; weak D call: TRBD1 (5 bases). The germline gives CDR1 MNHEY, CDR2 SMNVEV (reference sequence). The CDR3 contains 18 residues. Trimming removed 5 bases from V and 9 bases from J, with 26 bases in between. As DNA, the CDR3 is TGTGCCAGCAGTCTACGACCCGGACGACAGTACGTTCTTTCACCCCTCCACTTT. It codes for CASSLRPGRQYVLSPLHF.

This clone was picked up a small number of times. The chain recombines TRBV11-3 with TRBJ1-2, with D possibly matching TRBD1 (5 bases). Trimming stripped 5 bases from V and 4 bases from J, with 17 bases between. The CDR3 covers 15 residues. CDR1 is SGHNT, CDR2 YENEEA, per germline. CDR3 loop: CASSKVSLGTYGYTF. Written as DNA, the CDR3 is TGTGCCAGCAGCAAAGTATCTCTGGGGACCTATGGCTACACCTTC. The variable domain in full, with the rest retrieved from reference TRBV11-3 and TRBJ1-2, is EAGVVQSPRYKIIEKKQPVAFWCNPISGHNTLYWYLQNLGQGPELLIRYENEEAVDDSQLPKDRFSAERLKGVDSTLKIQPAELGDSAVYLCASSKVSLGTYGYTFGSGTRLTVV.

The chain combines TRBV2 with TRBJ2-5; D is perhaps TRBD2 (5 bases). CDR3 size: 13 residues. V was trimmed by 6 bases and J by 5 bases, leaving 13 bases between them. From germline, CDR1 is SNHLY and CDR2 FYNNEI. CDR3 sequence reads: CASRRLAIETQYF. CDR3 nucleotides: TGTGCCAGCAGGCGGCTAGCTATCGAGACCCAGTACTTC.

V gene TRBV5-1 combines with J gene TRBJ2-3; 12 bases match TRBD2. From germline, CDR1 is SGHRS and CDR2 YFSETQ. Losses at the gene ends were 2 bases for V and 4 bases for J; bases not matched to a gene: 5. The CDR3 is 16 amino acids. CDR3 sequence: CASSFLAGGPPDTQYF. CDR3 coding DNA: TGCGCCAGCAGCTTCCTAGCGGGAGGGCCACCAGATACGCAGTATTTT.

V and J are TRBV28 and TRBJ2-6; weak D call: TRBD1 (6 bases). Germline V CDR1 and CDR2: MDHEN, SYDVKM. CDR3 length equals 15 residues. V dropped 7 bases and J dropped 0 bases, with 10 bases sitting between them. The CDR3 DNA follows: TGTGCCAGCAAAGGGGGAGACTCTGGGGCCAACGTCCTGACTTTC. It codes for CASKGGDSGANVLTF.

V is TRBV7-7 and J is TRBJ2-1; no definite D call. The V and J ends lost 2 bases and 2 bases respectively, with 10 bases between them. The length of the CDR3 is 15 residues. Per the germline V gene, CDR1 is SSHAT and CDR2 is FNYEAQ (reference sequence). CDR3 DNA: TGTGCCAGCAGCTTAAATGTGGGCGCCTACAATGAGCAGTTCTTC. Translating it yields CASSLNVGAYNEQFF.

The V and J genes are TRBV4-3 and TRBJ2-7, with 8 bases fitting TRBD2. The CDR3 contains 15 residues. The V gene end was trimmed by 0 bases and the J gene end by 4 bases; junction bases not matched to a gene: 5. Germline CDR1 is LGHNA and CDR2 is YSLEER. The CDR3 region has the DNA TGCGCCAGCAGCCAAGATTTAGCGGGACTATACGAGCAGTACTTC. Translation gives CASSQDLAGLYEQYF.

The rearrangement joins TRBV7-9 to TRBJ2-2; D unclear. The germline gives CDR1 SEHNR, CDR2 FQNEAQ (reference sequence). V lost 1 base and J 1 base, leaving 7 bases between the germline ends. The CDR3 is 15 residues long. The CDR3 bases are TGTGCCAGCAGCTTAGGAGGACGGAACACCGGGGAGCTGTTTTTT. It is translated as CASSLGGRNTGELFF.

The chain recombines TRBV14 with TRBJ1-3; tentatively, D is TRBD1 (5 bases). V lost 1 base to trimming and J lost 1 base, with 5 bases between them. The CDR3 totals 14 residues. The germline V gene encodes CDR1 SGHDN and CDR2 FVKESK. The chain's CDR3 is CASSQAGSGNTIYF. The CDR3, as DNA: TGTGCCAGCAGCCAAGCAGGGTCTGGAAACACCATATATTTT.

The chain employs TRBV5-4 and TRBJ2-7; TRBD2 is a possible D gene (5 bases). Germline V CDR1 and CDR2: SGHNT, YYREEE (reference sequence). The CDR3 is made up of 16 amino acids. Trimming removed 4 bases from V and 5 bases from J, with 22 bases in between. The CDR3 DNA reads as TGTGCCAGCAGCCAAGGAGGAGCCCCGAGCTGGAACGAGCAGTACTTC. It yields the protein CASSQGGAPSWNEQYF.

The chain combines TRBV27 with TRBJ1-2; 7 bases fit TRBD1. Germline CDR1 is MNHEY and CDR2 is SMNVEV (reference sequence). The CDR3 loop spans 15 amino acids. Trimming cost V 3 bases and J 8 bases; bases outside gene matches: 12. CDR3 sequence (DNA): TGTGCCAGCAGTTTGACACCGTCAGGGGGGGGAGGCTACACCTTC. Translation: CASSLTPSGGGGYTF.

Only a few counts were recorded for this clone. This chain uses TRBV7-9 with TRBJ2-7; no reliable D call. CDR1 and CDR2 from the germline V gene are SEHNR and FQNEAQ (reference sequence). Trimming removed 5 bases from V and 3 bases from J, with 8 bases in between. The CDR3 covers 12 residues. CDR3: CASSPSIYEQYF. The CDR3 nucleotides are TGTGCCAGCAGCCCTAGTATCTACGAGCAGTACTTC.

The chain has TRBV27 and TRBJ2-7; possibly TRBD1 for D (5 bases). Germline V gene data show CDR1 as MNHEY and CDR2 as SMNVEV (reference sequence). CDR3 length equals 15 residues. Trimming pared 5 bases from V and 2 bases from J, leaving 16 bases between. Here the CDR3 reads CASSDRIEGAYEQYF. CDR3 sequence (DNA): TGTGCCAGCAGTGACAGAATAGAAGGCGCCTACGAGCAGTACTTC.

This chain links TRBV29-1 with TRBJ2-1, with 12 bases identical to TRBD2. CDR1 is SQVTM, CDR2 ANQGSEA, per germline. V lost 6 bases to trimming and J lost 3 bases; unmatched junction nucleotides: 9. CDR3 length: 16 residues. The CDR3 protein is CSVTRLAGELYNEQFF. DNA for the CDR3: TGCAGCGTGACCCGACTAGCGGGAGAGCTCTACAATGAGCAGTTCTTC.

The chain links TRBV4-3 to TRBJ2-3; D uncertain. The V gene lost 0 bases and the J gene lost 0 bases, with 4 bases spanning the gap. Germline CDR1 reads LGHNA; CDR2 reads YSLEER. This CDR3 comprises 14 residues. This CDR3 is CASSQEFSTDTQYF. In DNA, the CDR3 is TGCGCCAGCAGCCAAGAATTCAGCACAGATACGCAGTATTTT.

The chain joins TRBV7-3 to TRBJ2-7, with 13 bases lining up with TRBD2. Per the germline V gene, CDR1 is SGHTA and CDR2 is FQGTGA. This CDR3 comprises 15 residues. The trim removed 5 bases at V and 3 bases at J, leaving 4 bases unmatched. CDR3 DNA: TGTGCCAGCAGCATGGGACTAGCGGGAAACTACGAGCAGTACTTC. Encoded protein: CASSMGLAGNYEQYF.